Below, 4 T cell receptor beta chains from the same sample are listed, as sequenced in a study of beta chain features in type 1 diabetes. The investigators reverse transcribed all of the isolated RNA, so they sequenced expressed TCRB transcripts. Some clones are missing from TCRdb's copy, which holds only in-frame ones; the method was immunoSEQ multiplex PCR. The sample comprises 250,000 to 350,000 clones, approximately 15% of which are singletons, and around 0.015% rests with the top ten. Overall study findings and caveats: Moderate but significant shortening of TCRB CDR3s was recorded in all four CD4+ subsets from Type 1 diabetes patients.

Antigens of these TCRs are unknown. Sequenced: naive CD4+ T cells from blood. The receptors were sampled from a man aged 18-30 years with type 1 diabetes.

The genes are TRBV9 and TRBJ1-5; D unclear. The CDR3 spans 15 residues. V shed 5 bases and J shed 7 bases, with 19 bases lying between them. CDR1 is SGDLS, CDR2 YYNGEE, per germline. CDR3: CASSKSSNGEQPQHF. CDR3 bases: TGTGCCAGCAGTAAGAGTAGTAACGGTGAGCAGCCCCAGCATTTT. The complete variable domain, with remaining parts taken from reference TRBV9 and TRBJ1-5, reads DSGVTQTPKHLITATGQRVTLRCSPRSGDLSVYWYQQSLDQGLQFLIQYYNGEERAKGNILERFSAQQFPDLHSELNLSSLELGDSALYFCASSKSSNGEQPQHFGDGTRLSIL.

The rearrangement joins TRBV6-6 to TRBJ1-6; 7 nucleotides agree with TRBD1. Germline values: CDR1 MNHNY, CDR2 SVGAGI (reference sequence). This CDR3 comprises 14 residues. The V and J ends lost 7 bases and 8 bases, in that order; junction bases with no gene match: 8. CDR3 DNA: TGTGCCAGCACCGAGCAGACAGGGTATTCACCCCTCCACTTT. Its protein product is CASTEQTGYSPLHF.

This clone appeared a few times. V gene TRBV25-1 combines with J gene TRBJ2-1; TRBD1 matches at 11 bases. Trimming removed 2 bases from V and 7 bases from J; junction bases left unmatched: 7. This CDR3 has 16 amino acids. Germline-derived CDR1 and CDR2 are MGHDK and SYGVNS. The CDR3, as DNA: TGTGCCAGCAGTGAACCCTTAGGGACAGGGGGAAATGAGCAGTTCTTC. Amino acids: CASSEPLGTGGNEQFF.

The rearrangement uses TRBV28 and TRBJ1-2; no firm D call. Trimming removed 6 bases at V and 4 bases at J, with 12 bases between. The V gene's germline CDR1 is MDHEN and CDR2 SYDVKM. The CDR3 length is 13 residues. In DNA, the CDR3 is TGTGCCAGCAGCTACAACACTATCTATGGCTACACCTTC. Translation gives CASSYNTIYGYTF.